This TCR beta chain stems from a study of cytomegalovirus exposure and HLA in healthy donors. CDR1 is MNHEY and CDR2 is SMNVEV in the germline V gene (reference sequence). This CDR3 is built from 17 residues. Trimming at V came to 4 bases and at J to 3 bases, leaving 14 bases not matched to a gene. A multiplex PCR was run with 60 Vbeta primers and 13 Jbeta primers. Profiled with immunoSEQ multiplex PCR; TCRdb holds only in-frame clones, not every one. Of 170,000 or so clones in the sample, around 80% were seen once. In regard to this clone: Its matching antigen is unknown.

Study-level results: In a later analysis, 15,000 to 20,000 TCR beta sequences were associated with HLA alleles at 0.05 false discovery rate.

The sample consisted of PBMCs. This chain joins TRBV27 and TRBJ1-2; 7 bases match TRBD1. This clonotype originated in a woman aged 50 to 60 in good health and CMV-seronegative. Here the CDR3 reads CASSSVGAGQQDYGYTF. The CDR3 nucleotides are TGTGCCAGCAGTTCAGTTGGGGCGGGACAGCAGGACTATGGCTACACCTTC.